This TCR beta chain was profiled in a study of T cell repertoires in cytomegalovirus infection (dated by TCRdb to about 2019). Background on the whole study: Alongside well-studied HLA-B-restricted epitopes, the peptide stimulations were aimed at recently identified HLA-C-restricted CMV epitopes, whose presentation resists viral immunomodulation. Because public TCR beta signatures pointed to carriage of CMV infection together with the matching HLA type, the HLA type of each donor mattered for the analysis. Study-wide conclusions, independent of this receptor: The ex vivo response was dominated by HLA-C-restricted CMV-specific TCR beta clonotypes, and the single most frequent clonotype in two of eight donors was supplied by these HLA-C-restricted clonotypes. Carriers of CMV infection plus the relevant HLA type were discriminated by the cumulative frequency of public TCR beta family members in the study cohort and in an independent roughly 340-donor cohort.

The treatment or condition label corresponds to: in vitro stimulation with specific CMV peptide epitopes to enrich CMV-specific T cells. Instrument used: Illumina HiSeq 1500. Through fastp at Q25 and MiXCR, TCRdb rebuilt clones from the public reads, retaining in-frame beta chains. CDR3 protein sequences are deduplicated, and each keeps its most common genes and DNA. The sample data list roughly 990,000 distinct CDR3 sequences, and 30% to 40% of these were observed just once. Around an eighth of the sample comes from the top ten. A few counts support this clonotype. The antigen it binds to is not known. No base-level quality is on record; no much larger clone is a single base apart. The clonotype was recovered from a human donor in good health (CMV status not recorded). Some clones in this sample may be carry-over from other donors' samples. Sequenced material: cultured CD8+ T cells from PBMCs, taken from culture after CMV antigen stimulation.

The CDR3 in this case is CASSRGTALEETQYF. The DNA sequence follows: TGTGCCAGCAGCCGTGGGACAGCCTTAGAGGAGACCCAGTACTTC. In this chain, TRBV11-1 is recombined with TRBJ2-5, with 7 bases matching TRBD1. CDR1 and CDR2, looked up from the germline V gene (reference sequence), are SGHAT and FQDESV. Here V drops 5 bases and J drops 5 bases, and the junction holds 11 bases not matched to any gene. There are 15 amino acids in the CDR3, from cysteine to phenylalanine inclusive. The only DNA kept is the CDR3, 45 bases in frame from the first base.